This T cell receptor (beta chain) appears in the sequencing data of a study of blood T cell repertoires in COVID-19. About the study: Donors in the United States, Italy and Spain gave samples during acute or convalescent COVID-19. From T cells, B-cell-depleted T cells, or PBMCs came the material, which was cDNA or gDNA.

Per the original methods: Amplifying reference gene primers gave estimates of nucleated cell counts. The table came from immunoSEQ multiplex PCR; TCRdb's copy has only in-frame clones and leaves some out. The V and J calls and clone size are taken from that table; D and trimming were inferred from the DNA. The sample carries tens of thousands of clones, approximately 86% recorded once. This CDR3 has 16 amino acids. J gave up 0 bases and V 3 bases, and 3 bases lay outside the gene matches. Per germline, CDR1 LGHDT and CDR2 YNNKEL (reference sequence). The sample comprised peripheral blood. V and J are TRBV3-1 (or the pseudogene TRBV3-2) and TRBJ1-1; TRBD1 matches at 11 bases. This TCR was sampled from a woman aged 80 or over with active or convalescent COVID-19. Here the CDR3 DNA reads TGTGCCAGCAGCCAGCGGGACAGGGGGATGAACACTGAAGCTTTCTTT. This sequence encodes CASSQRDRGMNTEAFF.